This entry lists 9 T cell receptor beta chains sequenced from one sample in a study of shared clonotypes between healthy human individuals. TCRdb keeps only in-frame clones here, not all; method: immunoSEQ multiplex PCR. The sample shows roughly 850,000 clones, approximately 96% of them seen only once. Naive CD8 populations comprised CD45RO-negative cells positively selected for CCR7, excluding terminally differentiated effector memory CD45RA+ cells. Input material: naive CD8+ T cells sorted from blood. Every receptor here comes from a man younger than 45 in good health.

In nucleotides, the CDR3 is TGCGCCAGCAGCCAAGAGTGGGGGTTCTTTTCCTACGAGCAGTACTTC. Residues: CASSQEWGFFSYEQYF. J is TRBJ2-7 and V is TRBV4-1; D may match TRBD1 or TRBD2 (5 bases each). The CDR3 has 16 residues. The germline V gene encodes CDR1 MGHRA and CDR2 YSYEKL. Trimming took off 0 bases at V and 1 base at J, with 13 bases between the two ends.

V is TRBV14 and J is TRBJ2-2; a possible D gene is TRBD2 (6 bases). Trimming removed 0 bases at V and 5 bases at J, with 16 bases between. The CDR3 runs 17 residues. Germline V CDR1 and CDR2: SGHDN, FVKESK. The CDR3 here is CASSQDKRRARTGELFF. The CDR3 coding sequence is TGTGCCAGCAGCCAAGATAAAAGGAGGGCCAGAACCGGGGAGCTGTTTTTT. The entire variable domain, with the rest obtained from reference TRBV14 and TRBJ2-2, is as follows: EAGVTQFPSHSVIEKGQTVTLRCDPISGHDNLYWYRRVMGKEIKFLLHFVKESKQDESGMPNNRFLAERTGGTYSTLKVQPAELEDSGVYFCASSQDKRRARTGELFFGEGSRLTVL.

This chain uses TRBV29-1 with TRBJ2-1; D gene unclear. CDR1 is SQVTM, CDR2 ANQGSEA, per germline. Trimming took off 8 bases at V and 5 bases at J, with 7 bases between the two ends. The CDR3 loop spans 10 amino acids. The CDR3 here is CSLGNNEQFF. The CDR3 DNA reads as TGCAGCCTTGGGAACAATGAGCAGTTCTTC.

The chain is built from TRBV11-2 and TRBJ1-1; D ambiguous. Germline-derived CDR1 and CDR2 are SGHAT and FQNNGV. The ends were cut back, 1 base at V and 12 bases at J, with 18 bases in the middle. CDR3 size: 14 residues. The CDR3, as DNA: TGTGCCAGCAGCTTAGTCGACTCAAACACGGAGACTTTCTTT. Residues: CASSLVDSNTETFF.

This chain joins TRBV7-9 and TRBJ1-1, with D unclear. The length of the CDR3 is 13 residues. V was shortened by 7 bases and J by 1 base, with 10 bases between the two germline ends. Germline V lookup: CDR1 SEHNR, CDR2 FQNEAQ (reference sequence). The CDR3 DNA reads as TGTGCCAGCACCCAAGGTGGGAACACTGAAGCTTTCTTT. It is translated as CASTQGGNTEAFF.

The chain recombines TRBV7-2 with TRBJ2-1; D is possibly TRBD1 (6 bases). CDR1 and CDR2 (germline): SGHTA, FQGNSA. The CDR3 is made up of 16 amino acids. V was shortened by 4 bases and J by 4 bases, with 17 bases between the two germline ends. CDR3 protein: CASSSDTGHPYNEQFF. Written as DNA, the CDR3 is TGTGCCAGCAGCTCAGATACGGGACACCCATACAATGAGCAGTTCTTC.

J is TRBJ2-7 and V is TRBV5-4, with 7 nucleotides matching TRBD1. Trimming took 3 bases from V and 3 from J; bases not matched to a gene: 3. There are 13 residues in the CDR3. The germline CDR1 and CDR2 sequences are SGHNT and YYREEE (reference sequence). CDR3 nucleotides: TGTGCCAGCAGCTACGACAGGGACTACGAGCAGTACTTC. This gives the protein CASSYDRDYEQYF.

V usage is TRBV4-1 and J usage is TRBJ1-1; D gene unclear. There are 16 residues in the CDR3. CDR1 is MGHRA and CDR2 is YSYEKL in the germline V gene. The V and J ends lost 0 bases and 1 base respectively, with 12 bases between them. Written as DNA, the CDR3 is TGCGCCAGCAGCCAAGAACCACGAGGGCAGAACACTGAAGCTTTCTTT. Encoded protein: CASSQEPRGQNTEAFF.

The chain is built from TRBV11-2 and TRBJ1-3, with D perhaps matching TRBD1 (6 bases). CDR3 length: 16 amino acids. Germline V CDR1 and CDR2: SGHAT, FQNNGV. V dropped 5 bases and J dropped 0 bases, with 14 bases sitting between them. The CDR3 spells CASSHYRDSSGNTIYF. The CDR3 region has the DNA TGTGCCAGCAGCCACTACAGGGATAGCTCTGGAAACACCATATATTTT. The full variable domain, in which reference TRBV11-2 and TRBJ1-3 provide the parts outside the CDR3, is EAGVAQSPRYKIIEKRQSVAFWCNPISGHATLYWYQQILGQGPKLLIQFQNNGVVDDSQLPKDRFSAERLKGVDSTLKIQPAKLEDSAVYLCASSHYRDSSGNTIYFGEGSWLTVV.